Shown below are 5 T cell receptor beta chains from a single sample sequenced in a study of blood T cell repertoires in COVID-19. Assay: immunoSEQ multiplex PCR; the TCRdb copy retains only in-frame clones and omits some. The profile shows around 480,000 clones, about 91% of them singletons. Sequencing was performed on peripheral blood. The receptors derive from a woman in her forties or fifties with COVID-19, enrolled during active disease.

CDR3 bases: TGTGCCAGCAGCTTATTGGCTAGCGGGAACAATGAGCAGTTCTTC. It translates to CASSLLASGNNEQFF. V is TRBV7-3 and J is TRBJ2-1; TRBD2 matches at 9 bases. The CDR3 sequence is 15 residues long. Per the germline V gene, CDR1 is SGHTA and CDR2 is FQGTGA. Trimming took 2 bases from V and 5 from J; bases not matched to a gene: 4.

The chain employs TRBV5-1 and TRBJ1-4; no clear D gene. Between the trimmed V and J ends, which lost 0 bases and 7 bases, there was a span of 10 bases. The CDR3 loop spans 14 amino acids. Per the germline V gene, CDR1 is SGHRS and CDR2 is YFSETQ. CDR3 sequence (DNA): TGCGCCAGCAGCTTGGGGCCCGGCGGTGAAAAACTGTTTTTT. It codes for CASSLGPGGEKLFF. The full variable domain, its missing parts supplied by reference TRBV5-1 and TRBJ1-4, is KAGVTQTPRYLIKTRGQQVTLSCSPISGHRSVSWYQQTPGQGLQFLFEYFSETQRNKGNFPGRFSGRQFSNSRSEMNVSTLELGDSALYLCASSLGPGGEKLFFGSGTQLSVL.

This clone was observed a single time. This same CDR3 is encoded by further DNA sequences in the sample. The V call is TRBV9, the J call TRBJ2-3; D not resolved. CDR3 length: 13 amino acids. Germline V gene data show CDR1 as SGDLS and CDR2 as YYNGEE. V was pared by 0 bases and J by 5 bases, with 7 bases between. CDR3 bases: TGTGCCAGCAGCGTAGCCTCGGGAGATACGCAGTATTTT. Translation: CASSVASGDTQYF.

This chain connects TRBV4-2 to TRBJ1-5; D is possibly TRBD1 (6 bases). The length of the CDR3 is 16 residues. V lost 5 bases to trimming and J lost 2 bases, with 16 bases between them. Germline-derived CDR1 and CDR2 are LGHNA and YNFKEQ. CDR3 protein: CASSSEGGEGNQPQHF. The CDR3 bases are TGTGCCAGCAGCTCCGAGGGGGGGGAAGGCAATCAGCCCCAGCATTTT.

The chain employs TRBV30 and TRBJ2-4; a weak D match, TRBD2 (5 bases). From germline, CDR1 is GTSNPN and CDR2 SVGIG (reference sequence). V was pared by 1 base and J by 8 bases, with 12 bases between. The CDR3 sequence is 13 residues long. The CDR3 DNA sequence: TGTGCCTGGAGTGCAACCCGGCGGGACATTCAGTACTTC. Protein sequence: CAWSATRRDIQYF.